This entry features one T cell receptor (beta chain) sequence. Its antigen is undetermined. The entry originates in a study of radiation and T cells in renal cell carcinoma. As to time point: blood 4 weeks post-SBRT, at nephrectomy. Treatment described: 15 Gy SBRT to primary tumor, nephrectomy 4 weeks later. Nephrectomy followed 15 Gy stereotactic body radiation by 4 weeks. Serial blood draws occurred at baseline and 2 and 4 weeks post-SBRT. This renal cell carcinoma was of the clear cell type. The assay was immunoSEQ multiplex PCR, and TCRdb's table has in-frame clones only and misses some. The profile covers approximately 170,000 clones, with 88% appearing a single time and about 10% taken by the ten largest. Findings and caveats of the study: No pretreatment tumor biopsies were available for baseline clonotypes.

The V gene lost 0 bases and the J gene lost 6 bases, with 13 bases spanning the gap. Per the germline V gene, CDR1 is SGDLS and CDR2 is YYNGEE. The CDR3 extends over 14 amino acids. This TCR came from a woman between 45 and 65 years old with renal cell carcinoma. The V gene is TRBV9, the J gene TRBJ2-7; the D gene is possibly TRBD1 (5 bases). The sample consisted of blood, taken from a patient whose treatment included radiotherapy and nephrectomy. CDR3 in DNA: TGTGCCAGCAGCGTAGGGCCAGGGAAGGCCGAGCAGTACTTC. This translates into CASSVGPGKAEQYF.